The T cell receptor beta chain described here comes from a study of blood T cell repertoires in COVID-19. Assay: immunoSEQ multiplex PCR; the TCRdb copy retains only in-frame clones and omits some. The sample shows roughly 380,000 clones, about 90% of them seen only once. This CDR3 has 14 amino acids. V was pared by 4 bases and J by 3 bases, with 4 bases of the junction left unmatched. Germline CDR1 SEHNR, CDR2 FQNEAQ (reference sequence). Material for sequencing was PBMCs or T cells enriched from blood (not recorded which). This receptor was obtained from a young man who had recovered from COVID-19. The rearrangement joins TRBV7-9 to TRBJ2-7; 9 bases map to TRBD1. In DNA, the CDR3 is TGTGCCAGCAGCTACTACAGGGGGCACTACGAGCAGTACTTC. This sequence encodes CASSYYRGHYEQYF. Complete variable domain (other parts from reference TRBV7-9 and TRBJ2-7): DTGVSQNPRHKITKRGQNVTFRCDPISEHNRLYWYRQTLGQGPEFLTYFQNEAQLEKSRLLSDRFSAERPKGSFSTLEIQRTEQGDSAMYLCASSYYRGHYEQYFGPGTRLTVT.